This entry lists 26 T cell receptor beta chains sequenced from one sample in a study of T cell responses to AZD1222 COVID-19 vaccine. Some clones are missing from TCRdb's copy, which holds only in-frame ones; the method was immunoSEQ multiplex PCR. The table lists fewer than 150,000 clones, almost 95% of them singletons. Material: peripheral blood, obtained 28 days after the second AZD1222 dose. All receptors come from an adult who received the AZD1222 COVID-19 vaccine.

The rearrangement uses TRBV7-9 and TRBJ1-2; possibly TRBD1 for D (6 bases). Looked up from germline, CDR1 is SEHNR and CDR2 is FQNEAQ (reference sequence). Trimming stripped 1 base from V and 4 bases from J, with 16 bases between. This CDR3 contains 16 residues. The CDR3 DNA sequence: TGTGCCAGCAGCTTAGGTCCGGGGGGCACAGGCTATGGCTACACCTTC. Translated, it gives CASSLGPGGTGYGYTF.

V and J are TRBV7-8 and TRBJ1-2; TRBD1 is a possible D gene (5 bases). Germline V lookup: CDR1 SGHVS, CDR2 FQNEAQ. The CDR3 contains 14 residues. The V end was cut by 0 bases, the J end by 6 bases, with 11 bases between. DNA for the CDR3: TGTGCCAGCAGCTTAGCGCAGGGTATGGATGGCTACACCTTC. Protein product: CASSLAQGMDGYTF.

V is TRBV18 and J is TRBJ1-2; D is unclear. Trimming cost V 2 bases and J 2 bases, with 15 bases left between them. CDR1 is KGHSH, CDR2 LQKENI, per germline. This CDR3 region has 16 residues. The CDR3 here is CASSPTSGDTNYGYTF. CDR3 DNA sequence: TGTGCCAGCTCACCAACCTCCGGAGATACGAACTATGGCTACACCTTC.

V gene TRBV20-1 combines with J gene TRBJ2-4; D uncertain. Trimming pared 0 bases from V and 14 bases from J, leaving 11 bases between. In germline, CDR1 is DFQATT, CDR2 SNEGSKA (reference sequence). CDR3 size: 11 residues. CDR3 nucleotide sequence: TGCAGTGCTAGAGACGGATATGAGGAGTACTTC. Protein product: CSARDGYEEYF.

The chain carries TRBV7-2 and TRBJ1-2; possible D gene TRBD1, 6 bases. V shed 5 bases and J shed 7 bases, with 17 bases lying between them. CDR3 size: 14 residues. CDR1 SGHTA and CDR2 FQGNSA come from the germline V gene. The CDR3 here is CASSVYRDTSGYTF. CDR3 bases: TGTGCCAGCAGCGTCTACCGGGACACTAGTGGCTACACCTTC. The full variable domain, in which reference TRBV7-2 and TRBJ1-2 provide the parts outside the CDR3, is GAGVSQSPSNKVTEKGKDVELRCDPISGHTALYWYRQSLGQGLEFLIYFQGNSAPDKSGLPSDRFSAERTGGSVSTLTIQRTQQEDSAVYLCASSVYRDTSGYTFGSGTRLTVV.

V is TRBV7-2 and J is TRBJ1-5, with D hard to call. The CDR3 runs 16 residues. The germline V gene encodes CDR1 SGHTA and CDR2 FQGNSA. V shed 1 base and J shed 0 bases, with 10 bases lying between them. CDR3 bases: TGTGCCAGCAGCTTAGTCGGGGTCTATAGCAATCAGCCCCAGCATTTT. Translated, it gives CASSLVGVYSNQPQHF.

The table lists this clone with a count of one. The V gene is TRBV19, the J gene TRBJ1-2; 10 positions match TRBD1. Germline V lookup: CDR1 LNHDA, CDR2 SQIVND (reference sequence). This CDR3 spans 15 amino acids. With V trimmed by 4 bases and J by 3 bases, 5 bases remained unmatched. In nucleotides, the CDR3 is TGTGCCAGTAGTACGGGACAGGGGAACCACTATGGCTACACCTTC. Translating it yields CASSTGQGNHYGYTF.

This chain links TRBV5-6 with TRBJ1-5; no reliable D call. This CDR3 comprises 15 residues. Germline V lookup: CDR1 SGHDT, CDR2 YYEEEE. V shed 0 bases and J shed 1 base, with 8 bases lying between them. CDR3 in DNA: TGTGCCAGCAGCTTGGGTCAGGCCAGCAATCAGCCCCAGCATTTT. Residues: CASSLGQASNQPQHF.

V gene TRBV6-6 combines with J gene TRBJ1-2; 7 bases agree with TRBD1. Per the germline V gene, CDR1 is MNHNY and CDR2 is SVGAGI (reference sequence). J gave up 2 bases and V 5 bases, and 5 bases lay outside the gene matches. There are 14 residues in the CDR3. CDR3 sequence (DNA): TGTGCCAGCAGTCCCCCGGGACAGAACTATGGCTACACCTTC. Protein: CASSPPGQNYGYTF.

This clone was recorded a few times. Written as DNA, the CDR3 is TGTGCCACCAGCAGTGCCAGGGTGGGCGAGCAGTACGTC. Protein: CATSSARVGEQYV. V gene TRBV15 combines with J gene TRBJ2-7; D may be TRBD1 (5 bases). This CDR3 is built from 13 residues. Germline lookup yields CDR1 LNHNV and CDR2 YYDKDF (reference sequence). V gave up 3 bases and J gave up 6 bases, with 12 bases separating them.

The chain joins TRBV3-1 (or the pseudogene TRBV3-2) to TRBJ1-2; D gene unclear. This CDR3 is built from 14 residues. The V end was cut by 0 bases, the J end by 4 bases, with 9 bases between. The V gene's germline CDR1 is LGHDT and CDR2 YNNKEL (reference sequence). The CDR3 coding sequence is TGTGCCAGCAGCCAAGAGGGGTCCCCCTATGGCTACACCTTC. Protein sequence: CASSQEGSPYGYTF.

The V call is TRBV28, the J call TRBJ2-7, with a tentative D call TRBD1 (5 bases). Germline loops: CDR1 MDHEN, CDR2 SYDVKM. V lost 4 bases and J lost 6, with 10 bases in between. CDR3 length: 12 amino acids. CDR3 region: CASSSWTFEQYV. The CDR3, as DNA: TGTGCCAGCAGTTCGTGGACATTCGAGCAGTACGTC.

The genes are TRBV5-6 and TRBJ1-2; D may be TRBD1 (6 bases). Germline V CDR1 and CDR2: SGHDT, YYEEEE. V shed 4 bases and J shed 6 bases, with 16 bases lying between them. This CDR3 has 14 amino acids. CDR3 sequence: CASSSTGRTNGYTF. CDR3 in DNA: TGTGCCAGCAGCAGTACAGGGAGAACCAATGGCTACACCTTC.

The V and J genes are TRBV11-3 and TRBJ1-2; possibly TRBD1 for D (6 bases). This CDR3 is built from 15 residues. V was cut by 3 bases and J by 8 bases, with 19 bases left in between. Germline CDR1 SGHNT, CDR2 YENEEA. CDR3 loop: CASSFTGSYHGGYTF. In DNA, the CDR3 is TGTGCCAGCAGCTTTACAGGGTCCTATCATGGGGGCTACACCTTC. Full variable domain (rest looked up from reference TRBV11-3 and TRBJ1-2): EAGVVQSPRYKIIEKKQPVAFWCNPISGHNTLYWYLQNLGQGPELLIRYENEEAVDDSQLPKDRFSAERLKGVDSTLKIQPAELGDSAVYLCASSFTGSYHGGYTFGSGTRLTVV.

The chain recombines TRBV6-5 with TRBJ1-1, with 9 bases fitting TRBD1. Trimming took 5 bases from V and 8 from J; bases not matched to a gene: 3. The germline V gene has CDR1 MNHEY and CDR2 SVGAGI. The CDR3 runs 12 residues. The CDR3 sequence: CASSIDRGEAFF. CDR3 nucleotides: TGTGCCAGCAGTATTGACAGGGGGGAAGCTTTCTTT.

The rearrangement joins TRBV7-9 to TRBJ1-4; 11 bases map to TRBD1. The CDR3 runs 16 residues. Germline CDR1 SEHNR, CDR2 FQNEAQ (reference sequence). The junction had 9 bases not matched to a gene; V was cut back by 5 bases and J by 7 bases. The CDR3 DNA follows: TGTGCCAGCAGCACGGAGGACAGGGGGCTGGGTGAAAAACTGTTTTTT. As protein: CASSTEDRGLGEKLFF.

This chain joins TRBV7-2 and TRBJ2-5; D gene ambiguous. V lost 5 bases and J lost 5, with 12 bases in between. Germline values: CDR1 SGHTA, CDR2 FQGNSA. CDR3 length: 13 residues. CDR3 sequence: CASSRNLGETQYF. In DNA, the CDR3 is TGTGCCAGCAGCCGAAATTTGGGGGAGACCCAGTACTTC.

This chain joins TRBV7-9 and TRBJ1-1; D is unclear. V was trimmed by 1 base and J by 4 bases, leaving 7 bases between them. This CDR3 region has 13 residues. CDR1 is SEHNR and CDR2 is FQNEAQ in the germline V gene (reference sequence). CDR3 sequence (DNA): TGTGCCAGCAGCTTAGATACAGTCACTGAAGCTTTCTTT. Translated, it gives CASSLDTVTEAFF.

The CDR3 here is CASTPTRSGPLSSPLHF. In nucleotides, the CDR3 is TGTGCCAGTACCCCAACCCGATCGGGACCCCTAAGTTCACCCCTCCACTTT. V gene TRBV19 combines with J gene TRBJ1-6, with a tentative D call TRBD1 (5 bases). CDR3 length: 17 amino acids. Germline V gene data show CDR1 as LNHDA and CDR2 as SQIVND (reference sequence). Trimming took off 7 bases at V and 9 bases at J, with 25 bases between the two ends.

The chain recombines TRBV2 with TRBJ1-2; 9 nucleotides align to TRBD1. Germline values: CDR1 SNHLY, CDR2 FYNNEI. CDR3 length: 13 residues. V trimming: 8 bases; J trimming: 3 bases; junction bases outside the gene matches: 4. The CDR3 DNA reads TGTGCCAGCTTCGGACAGGGGTACTATGGCTACACCTTC. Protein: CASFGQGYYGYTF.

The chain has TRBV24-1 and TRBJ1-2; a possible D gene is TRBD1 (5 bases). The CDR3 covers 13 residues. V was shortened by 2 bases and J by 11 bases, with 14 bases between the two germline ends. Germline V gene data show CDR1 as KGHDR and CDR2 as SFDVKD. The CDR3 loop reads CATSDSDRDPYTF. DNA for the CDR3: TGTGCCACCAGTGATTCGGACCGGGACCCTTACACCTTC.

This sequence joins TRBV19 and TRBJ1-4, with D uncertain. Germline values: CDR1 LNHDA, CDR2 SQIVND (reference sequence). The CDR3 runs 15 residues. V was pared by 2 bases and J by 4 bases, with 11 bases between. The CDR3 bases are TGTGCCAGTAGTATACCGTCGGTTCTTAATGAAAAACTGTTTTTT. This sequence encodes CASSIPSVLNEKLFF.

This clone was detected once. The DNA of the CDR3 is TGTGCCAGCAGCTTGGGGTTTACCATGAACACTGAAGCTTTCTTT. Protein: CASSLGFTMNTEAFF. The V and J genes are TRBV7-9 and TRBJ1-1; no clear D gene. Trimming pared 3 bases from V and 0 bases from J, leaving 11 bases between. Germline assignment: CDR1 SEHNR and CDR2 FQNEAQ (reference sequence). There are 15 residues in the CDR3.

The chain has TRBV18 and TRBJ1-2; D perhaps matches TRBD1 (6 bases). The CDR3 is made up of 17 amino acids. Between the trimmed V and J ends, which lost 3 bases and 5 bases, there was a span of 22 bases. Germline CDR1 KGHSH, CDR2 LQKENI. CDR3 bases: TGTGCCAGCTCACCCTTGTCAGGGGCTTTGGGATCATATGGCTACACCTTC. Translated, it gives CASSPLSGALGSYGYTF.

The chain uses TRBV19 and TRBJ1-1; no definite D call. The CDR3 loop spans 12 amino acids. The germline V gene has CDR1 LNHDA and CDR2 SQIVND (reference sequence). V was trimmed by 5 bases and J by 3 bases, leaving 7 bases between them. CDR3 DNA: TGTGCCAGTAGTCACCCCTACACTGAAGCTTTCTTT. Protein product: CASSHPYTEAFF.

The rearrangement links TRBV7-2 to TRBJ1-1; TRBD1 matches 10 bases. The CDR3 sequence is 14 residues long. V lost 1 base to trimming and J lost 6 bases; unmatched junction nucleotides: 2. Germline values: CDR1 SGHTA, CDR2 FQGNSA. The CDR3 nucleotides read TGTGCCAGCAGCTTAGGGACAGGGGGACCTGAAGCTTTCTTT. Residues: CASSLGTGGPEAFF.